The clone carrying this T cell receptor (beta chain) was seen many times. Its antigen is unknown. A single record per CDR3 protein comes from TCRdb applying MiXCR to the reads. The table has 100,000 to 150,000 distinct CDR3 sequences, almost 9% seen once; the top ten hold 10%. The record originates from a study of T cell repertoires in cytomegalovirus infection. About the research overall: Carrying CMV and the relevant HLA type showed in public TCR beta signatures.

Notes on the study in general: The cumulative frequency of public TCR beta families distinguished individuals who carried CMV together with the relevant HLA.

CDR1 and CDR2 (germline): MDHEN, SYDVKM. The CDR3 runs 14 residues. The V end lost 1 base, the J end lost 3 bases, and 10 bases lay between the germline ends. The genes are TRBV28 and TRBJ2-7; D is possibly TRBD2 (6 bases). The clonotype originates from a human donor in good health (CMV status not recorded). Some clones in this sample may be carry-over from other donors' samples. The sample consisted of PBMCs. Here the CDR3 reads CASSLSPGDYEQYF. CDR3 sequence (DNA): TGTGCCAGCAGTTTATCCCCGGGGGACTACGAGCAGTACTTC. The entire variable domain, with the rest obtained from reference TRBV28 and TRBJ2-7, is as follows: DVKVTQSSRYLVKRTGEKVFLECVQDMDHENMFWYRQDPGLGLRLIYFSYDVKMKEKGDIPEGYSVSREKKERFSLILESASTNQTSMYLCASSLSPGDYEQYFGPGTRLTVT.